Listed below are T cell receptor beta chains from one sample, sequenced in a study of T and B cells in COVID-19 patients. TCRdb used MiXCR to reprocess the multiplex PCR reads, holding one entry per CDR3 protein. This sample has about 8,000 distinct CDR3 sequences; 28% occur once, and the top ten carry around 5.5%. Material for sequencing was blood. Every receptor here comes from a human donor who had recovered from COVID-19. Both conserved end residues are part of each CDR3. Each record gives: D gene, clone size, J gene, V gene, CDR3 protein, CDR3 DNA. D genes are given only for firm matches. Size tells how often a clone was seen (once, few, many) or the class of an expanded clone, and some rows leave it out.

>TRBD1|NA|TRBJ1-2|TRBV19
CASKGRRGTVRGYTF
TGTGCCAGTAAGGGGCGGCGCGGGACAGTCAGGGGCTACACCTTC
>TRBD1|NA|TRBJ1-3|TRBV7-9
CASSNRQGSGNTIYF
TGTGCCAGCAGCAACAGACAGGGCTCTGGAAACACCATATATTTT
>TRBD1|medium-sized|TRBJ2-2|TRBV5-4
CASSRIQGAKANTGELFF
TGTGCCAGCAGCCGGATACAGGGGGCGAAAGCGAACACCGGGGAGCTGTTTTTT
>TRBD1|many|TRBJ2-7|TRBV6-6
CASRGQGTKNYEQYF
TGTGCCAGCAGAGGACAGGGGACAAAGAACTACGAGCAGTACTTC
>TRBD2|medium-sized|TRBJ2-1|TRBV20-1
CSATGTSVNEQFF
TGCAGTGCCACCGGGACTAGCGTCAATGAGCAGTTCTTC
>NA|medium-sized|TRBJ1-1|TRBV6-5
CASRTLKGESEAFF
TGTGCCAGCAGGACGTTAAAAGGGGAGTCTGAAGCTTTCTTT
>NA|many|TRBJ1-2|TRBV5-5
CASSAGGDYYGYTF
TGTGCCAGCAGCGCCGGGGGGGATTACTATGGCTACACCTTC
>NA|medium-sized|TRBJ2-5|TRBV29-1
CSVARFEGLGNRQETQYF
TGCAGCGTTGCCCGATTCGAAGGGCTGGGGAACCGCCAAGAGACCCAGTACTTC
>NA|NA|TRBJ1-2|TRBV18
CASSPQRGGYGYTF
TGTGCCAGCTCACCACAACGGGGGGGCTATGGCTACACCTTC
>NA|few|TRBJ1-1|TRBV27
CASSLTLNTEAFF
TGTGCCAGCAGTTTGACTTTGAACACTGAAGCTTTCTTT
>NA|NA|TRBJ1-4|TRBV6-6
CASSYMGTTNEKLFF
TGTGCCAGCAGTTACATGGGAACAACTAATGAAAAACTGTTTTTT
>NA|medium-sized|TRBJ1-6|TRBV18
CASSPREEVSPLHF
TGTGCCAGCTCACCACGGGAGGAAGTTTCACCCCTCCACTTT
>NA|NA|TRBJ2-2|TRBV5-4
CASSLDSGSGYGDLFF
TGTGCCAGCAGCTTAGACTCCGGTAGCGGTTACGGGGACCTGTTTTTT
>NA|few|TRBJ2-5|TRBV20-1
CSSSSGGEETQYF
TGCAGTTCATCCTCAGGGGGGGAAGAGACCCAGTACTTC
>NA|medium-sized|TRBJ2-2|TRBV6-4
CASSEGVHTGELFF
TGTGCCAGCAGTGAAGGGGTGCACACCGGGGAGCTGTTTTTT
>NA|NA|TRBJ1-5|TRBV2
CASTTADNQPQHF
TGTGCCAGCACCACAGCAGATAATCAGCCCCAGCATTTT
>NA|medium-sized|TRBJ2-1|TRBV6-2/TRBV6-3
CASSYRRDVVNEQFF
TGTGCCAGCAGTTACCGCAGGGATGTTGTGAATGAGCAGTTCTTC
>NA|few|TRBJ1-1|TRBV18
CASSLLQNPNTEAFF
TGTGCCAGCTCACTACTACAGAATCCCAACACTGAAGCTTTCTTT
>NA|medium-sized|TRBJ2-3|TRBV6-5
CASSYSEQLHSTDTQYF
TGTGCCAGCAGTTACTCGGAGCAGCTTCATAGCACAGATACGCAGTATTTT
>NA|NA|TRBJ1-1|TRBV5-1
CASSLGGAGTEAFF
TGCGCCAGCAGCTTGGGAGGGGCAGGCACTGAAGCTTTCTTT
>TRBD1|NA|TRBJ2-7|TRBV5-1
CASRDSYEQYF
TGCGCCAGTCGGGACAGCTACGAGCAGTACTTC
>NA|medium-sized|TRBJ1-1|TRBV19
CASSIEQGAEAFF
TGTGCCAGTAGTATAGAGCAGGGCGCTGAAGCTTTCTTT